The T cell receptor (beta chain) under discussion was sequenced for a study of cytomegalovirus exposure and HLA in healthy donors. Study-wide results and caveats: Later, an analysis showed that TCR beta chains associated with HLA were more clonally expanded than others that were equally common. HLA restriction was apparent for most CMV-associated TCR beta chains in a later analysis.

In the PCR, 60 Vbeta and 13 Jbeta primers were used. TCRdb keeps only in-frame clones here, not all; method: immunoSEQ multiplex PCR. Of about 140,000 clones in the sample, roughly 80% were seen once. V was trimmed by 3 bases and J by 0 bases, leaving 12 bases between them. Germline V gene sequence: CDR1 LGHNA, CDR2 YSLEER. The CDR3 loop spans 15 amino acids. In regard to this clone: Its antigen is unknown.

The sequencing input was PBMCs. The TCR sequence derives from a female donor in good health and CMV-seronegative. The V gene is TRBV4-3, the J gene TRBJ2-7, with D possibly TRBD2 on 5 matching bases. CDR3 loop: CASSQGAMNSYEQYF. The DNA of the CDR3 is TGCGCCAGCAGCCAGGGAGCCATGAACTCCTACGAGCAGTACTTC.